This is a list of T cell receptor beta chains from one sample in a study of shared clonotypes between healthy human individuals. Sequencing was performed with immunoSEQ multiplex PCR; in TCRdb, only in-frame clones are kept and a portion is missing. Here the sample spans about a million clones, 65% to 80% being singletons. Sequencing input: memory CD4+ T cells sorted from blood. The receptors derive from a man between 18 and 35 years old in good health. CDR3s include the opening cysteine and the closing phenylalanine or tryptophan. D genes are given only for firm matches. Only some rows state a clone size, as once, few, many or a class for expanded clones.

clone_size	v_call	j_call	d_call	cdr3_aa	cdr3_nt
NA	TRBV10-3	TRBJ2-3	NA	CAISEGSTDTQYF	TGTGCCATCAGTGAGGGGAGCACAGATACGCAGTATTTT
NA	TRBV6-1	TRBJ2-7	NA	CASSEHGTVSSYEQYF	TGTGCCAGCAGTGAACATGGAACAGTCTCTTCCTACGAGCAGTACTTC
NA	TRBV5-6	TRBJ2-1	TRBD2	CASSLYGRAGEQFF	TGTGCCAGCAGCTTGTACGGGAGGGCCGGTGAGCAGTTCTTC
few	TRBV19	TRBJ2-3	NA	CASSIGGGGPDTQYF	TGTGCCAGTAGTATAGGAGGGGGGGGCCCCGATACGCAGTATTTT
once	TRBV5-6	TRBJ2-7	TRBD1	CASSPSLDRGRHEQYF	TGTGCCAGCAGCCCCTCCCTCGACAGGGGGCGACACGAGCAGTACTTC
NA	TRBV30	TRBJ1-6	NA	CAWSDAGVYNSPLHF	TGTGCCTGGAGTGATGCAGGAGTCTATAATTCACCCCTCCACTTT
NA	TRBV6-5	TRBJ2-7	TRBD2	CASTGGTTHEQYF	TGTGCCAGCACGGGTGGGACTACGCACGAGCAGTACTTC
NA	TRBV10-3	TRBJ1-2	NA	CAISESRGGYGYTF	TGTGCCATCAGTGAGTCGCGGGGAGGCTATGGCTACACCTTC
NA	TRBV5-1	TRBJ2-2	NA	CASSLSGRNTGELFF	TGCGCCAGCAGCTTGTCGGGACGGAACACCGGGGAGCTGTTTTTT
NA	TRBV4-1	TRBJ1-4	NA	CASRFLPGPVNEKLFF	TGCGCCAGCAGATTCCTCCCGGGACCGGTTAATGAAAAACTGTTTTTT
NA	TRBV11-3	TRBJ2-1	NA	CASSLDLGGTYNEQFF	TGTGCCAGCAGCTTAGATCTAGGCGGGACCTACAATGAGCAGTTCTTC
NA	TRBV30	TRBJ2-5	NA	CAWSVFATETQYF	TGTGCCTGGAGTGTCTTTGCAACAGAGACCCAGTACTTC
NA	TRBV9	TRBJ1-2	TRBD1	CASSAGQDYGYTF	TGTGCCAGCAGCGCCGGACAGGACTATGGCTACACCTTC
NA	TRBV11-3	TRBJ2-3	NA	CASSLGGTDTQYF	TGTGCCAGCAGCCTAGGGGGGACAGATACGCAGTATTTT
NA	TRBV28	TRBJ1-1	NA	CASRRQLNTEAFF	TGTGCCAGCAGGCGCCAATTAAACACTGAAGCTTTCTTT
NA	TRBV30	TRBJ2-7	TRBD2	CASKAGGKPYEQYF	TGTGCCTCCAAAGCGGGAGGGAAACCCTACGAGCAGTACTTC
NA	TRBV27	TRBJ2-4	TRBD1	CASSLFGQGVKGTKNIQYF	TGTGCCAGCAGTTTGTTTGGACAGGGGGTGAAGGGAACCAAAAACATTCAGTACTTC
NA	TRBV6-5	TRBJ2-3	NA	CASTPQGVGTDTQYF	TGTGCCAGCACTCCCCAGGGAGTGGGCACAGATACGCAGTATTTT
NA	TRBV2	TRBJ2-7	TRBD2	CASSEGVRFLAGGPFSPYEQYF	TGTGCCAGCAGTGAAGGAGTCAGGTTTCTAGCGGGAGGCCCGTTTTCCCCGTACGAGCAGTACTTC
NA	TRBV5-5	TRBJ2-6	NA	CASSHGASGANVLTF	TGTGCCAGCAGCCACGGGGCCTCCGGGGCCAACGTCCTGACTTTC
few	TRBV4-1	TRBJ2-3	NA	CASSQGLTWGSTDTQYF	TGCGCCAGCAGCCAAGGGTTGACTTGGGGAAGCACAGATACGCAGTATTTT
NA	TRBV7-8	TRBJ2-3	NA	CASSLSASVSTDTQYF	TGTGCCAGCAGCTTATCGGCGAGTGTAAGCACAGATACGCAGTATTTT
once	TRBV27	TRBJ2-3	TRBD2	CASSRTVAGASKDTQYF	TGTGCCAGCAGTCGTACAGTAGCGGGGGCCTCCAAGGATACGCAGTATTTT
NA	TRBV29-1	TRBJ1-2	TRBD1	CSVRTGGSYGYTF	TGCAGCGTTCGGACAGGGGGGAGCTATGGCTACACCTTC
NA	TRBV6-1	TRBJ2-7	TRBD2	CASGGGIEQYF	TGTGCCAGCGGCGGGGGGATCGAGCAGTACTTC
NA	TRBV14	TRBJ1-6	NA	CASSQDWYSPLHF	TGTGCCAGCAGCCAAGATTGGTATTCACCCCTCCACTTT
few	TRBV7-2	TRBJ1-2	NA	CASSPGGGANLYGYTF	TGTGCCAGCAGCCCCGGTGGGGGCGCCAACCTCTATGGCTACACCTTC
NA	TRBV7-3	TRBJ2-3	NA	CASSEGVGTQYF	TGTGCCAGCAGTGAGGGGGTCGGCACGCAGTATTTT
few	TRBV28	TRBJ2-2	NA	CASSLLSGGTGELFF	TGTGCCAGCAGTTTACTCAGTGGGGGTACCGGGGAGCTGTTTTTT
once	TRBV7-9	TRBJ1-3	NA	CASSFERVSGNTIYF	TGTGCCAGCAGCTTTGAAAGGGTCTCTGGAAACACCATATATTTT
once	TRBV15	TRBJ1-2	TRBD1	CATSLGGASYGYTF	TGTGCCACCAGTCTAGGGGGCGCGAGCTATGGCTACACCTTC
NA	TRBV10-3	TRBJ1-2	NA	CAISDTLSGGYTF	TGTGCCATCAGTGACACTCTCTCGGGGGGCTACACCTTC
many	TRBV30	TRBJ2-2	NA	CAWNPDSNTGELFF	TGTGCCTGGAACCCCGACAGTAACACCGGGGAGCTGTTTTTT